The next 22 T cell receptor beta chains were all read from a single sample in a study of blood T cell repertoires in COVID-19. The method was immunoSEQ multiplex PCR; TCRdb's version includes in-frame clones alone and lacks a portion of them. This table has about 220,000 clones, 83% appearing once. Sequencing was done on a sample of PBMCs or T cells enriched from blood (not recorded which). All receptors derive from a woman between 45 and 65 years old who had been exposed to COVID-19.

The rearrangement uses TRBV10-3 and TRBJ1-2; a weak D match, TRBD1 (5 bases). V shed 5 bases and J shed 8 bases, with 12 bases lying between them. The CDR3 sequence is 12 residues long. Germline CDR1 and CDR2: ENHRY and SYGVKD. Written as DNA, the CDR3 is TGTGCCATCAGTCCGGGACTTATAGGCTACACCTTC. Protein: CAISPGLIGYTF.

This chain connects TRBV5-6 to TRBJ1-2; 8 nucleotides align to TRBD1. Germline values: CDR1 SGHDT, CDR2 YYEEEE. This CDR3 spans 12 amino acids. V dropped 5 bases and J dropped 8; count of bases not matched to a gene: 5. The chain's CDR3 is CASSRDRGGYTF. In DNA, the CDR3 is TGTGCCAGCAGTCGAGACAGGGGAGGCTACACCTTC.

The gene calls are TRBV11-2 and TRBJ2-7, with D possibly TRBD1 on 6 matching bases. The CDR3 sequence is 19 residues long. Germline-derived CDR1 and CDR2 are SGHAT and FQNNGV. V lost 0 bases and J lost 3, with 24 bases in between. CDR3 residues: CASSLDLYYLGTRVYEQYF. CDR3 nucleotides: TGTGCCAGCAGCTTAGATCTTTATTACCTCGGGACAAGAGTCTACGAGCAGTACTTC.

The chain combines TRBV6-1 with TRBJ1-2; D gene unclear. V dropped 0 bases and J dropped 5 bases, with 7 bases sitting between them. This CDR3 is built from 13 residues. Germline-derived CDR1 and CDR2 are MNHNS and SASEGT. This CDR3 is CASSEASRYGYTF. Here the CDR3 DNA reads TGTGCCAGCAGTGAAGCGTCCCGGTATGGCTACACCTTC.

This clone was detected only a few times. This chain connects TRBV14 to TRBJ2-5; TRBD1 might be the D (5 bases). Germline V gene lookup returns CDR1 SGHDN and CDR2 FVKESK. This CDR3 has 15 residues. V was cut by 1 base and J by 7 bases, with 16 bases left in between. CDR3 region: CASSQVQGSQVTQYF. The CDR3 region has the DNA TGTGCCAGCAGCCAAGTCCAGGGTTCCCAGGTGACCCAGTACTTC.

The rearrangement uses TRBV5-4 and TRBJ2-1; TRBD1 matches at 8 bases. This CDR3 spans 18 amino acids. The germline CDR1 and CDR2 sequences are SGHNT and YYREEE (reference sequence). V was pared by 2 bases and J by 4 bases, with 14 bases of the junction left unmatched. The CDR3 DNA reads TGTGCCAGCAGCTTAGAAACAGGGGGGCCCCCGGGGTACAATGAGCAGTTCTTC. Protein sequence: CASSLETGGPPGYNEQFF.

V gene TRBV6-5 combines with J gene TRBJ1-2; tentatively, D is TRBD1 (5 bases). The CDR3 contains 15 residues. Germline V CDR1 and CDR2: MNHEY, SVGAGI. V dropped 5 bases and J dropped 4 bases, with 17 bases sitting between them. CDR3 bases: TGTGCCAGCAGTCTGGGACTCCGGGAATCCTATGGCTACACCTTC. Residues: CASSLGLRESYGYTF.

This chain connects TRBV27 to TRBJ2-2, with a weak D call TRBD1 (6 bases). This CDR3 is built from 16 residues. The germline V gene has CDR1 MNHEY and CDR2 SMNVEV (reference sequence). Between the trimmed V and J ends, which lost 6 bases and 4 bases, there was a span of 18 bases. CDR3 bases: TGTGCCAGCAGCAAAGGGGGACATTTTTTCACCGGGGAGCTGTTTTTT. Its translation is CASSKGGHFFTGELFF.

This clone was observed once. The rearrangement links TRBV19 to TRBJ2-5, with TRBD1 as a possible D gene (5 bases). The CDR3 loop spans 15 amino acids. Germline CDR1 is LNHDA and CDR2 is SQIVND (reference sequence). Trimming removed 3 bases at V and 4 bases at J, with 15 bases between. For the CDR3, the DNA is TGTGCCAGTAGTATCATTGGGGCGGTGGGAGAGACCCAGTACTTC. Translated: CASSIIGAVGETQYF.

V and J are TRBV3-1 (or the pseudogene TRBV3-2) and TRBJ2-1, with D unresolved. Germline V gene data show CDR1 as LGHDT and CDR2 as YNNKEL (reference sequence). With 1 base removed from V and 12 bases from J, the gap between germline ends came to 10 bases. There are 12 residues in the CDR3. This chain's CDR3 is CASSQVNTGQFF. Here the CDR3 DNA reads TGTGCCAGCAGCCAAGTAAACACGGGGCAGTTCTTC.

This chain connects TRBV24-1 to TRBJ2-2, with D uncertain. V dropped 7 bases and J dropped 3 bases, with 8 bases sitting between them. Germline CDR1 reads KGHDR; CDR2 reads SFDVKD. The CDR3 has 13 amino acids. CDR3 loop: CATSGLDTGELFF. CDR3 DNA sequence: TGTGCCACCAGCGGGTTGGACACCGGGGAGCTGTTTTTT.

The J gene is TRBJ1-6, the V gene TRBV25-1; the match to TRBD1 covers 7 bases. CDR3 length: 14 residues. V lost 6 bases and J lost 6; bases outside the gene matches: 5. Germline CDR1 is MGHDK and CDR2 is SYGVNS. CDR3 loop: CASSMTGSNSPLHF. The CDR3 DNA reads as TGTGCCAGCAGCATGACAGGGAGTAATTCACCCCTCCACTTT.

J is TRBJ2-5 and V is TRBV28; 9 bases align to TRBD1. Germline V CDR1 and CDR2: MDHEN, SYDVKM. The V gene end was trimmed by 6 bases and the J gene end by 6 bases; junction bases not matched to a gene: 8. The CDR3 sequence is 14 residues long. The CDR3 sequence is CASSPAGTGKTQYF. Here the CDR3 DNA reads TGTGCCAGCAGCCCCGCCGGGACAGGGAAGACCCAGTACTTC.

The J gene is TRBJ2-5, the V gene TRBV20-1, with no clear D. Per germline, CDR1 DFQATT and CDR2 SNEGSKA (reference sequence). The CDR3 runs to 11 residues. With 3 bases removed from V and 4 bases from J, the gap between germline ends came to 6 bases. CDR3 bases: TGCAGTGCTAGCGTCGGAGAGACCCAGTACTTC. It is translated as CSASVGETQYF.

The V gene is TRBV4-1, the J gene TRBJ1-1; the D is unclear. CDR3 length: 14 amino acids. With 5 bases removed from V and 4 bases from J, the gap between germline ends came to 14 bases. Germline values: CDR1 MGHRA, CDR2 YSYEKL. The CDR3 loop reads CASSSRGSATEAFF. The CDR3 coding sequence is TGCGCCAGCAGCTCCCGGGGATCGGCCACTGAAGCTTTCTTT.

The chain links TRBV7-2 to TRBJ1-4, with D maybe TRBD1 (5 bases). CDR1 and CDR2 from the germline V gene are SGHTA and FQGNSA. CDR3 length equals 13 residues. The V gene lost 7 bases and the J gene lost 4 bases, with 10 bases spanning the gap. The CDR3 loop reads CASTGGGNEKLFF. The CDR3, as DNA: TGTGCCAGCACGGGGGGTGGTAATGAAAAACTGTTTTTT.

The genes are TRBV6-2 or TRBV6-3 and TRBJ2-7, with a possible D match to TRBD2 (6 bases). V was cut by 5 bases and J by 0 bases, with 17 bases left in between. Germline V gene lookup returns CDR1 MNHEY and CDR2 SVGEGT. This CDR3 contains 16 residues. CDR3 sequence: CASSTTPSAFSYEQYF. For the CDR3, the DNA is TGTGCCAGCAGTACTACCCCTAGCGCCTTCTCCTACGAGCAGTACTTC.

The CDR3 DNA is TGTGCCAGCAGCTCCATTCTGAGCGGCGTTTACAATGAGCAGTTCTTC. Its translation: CASSSILSGVYNEQFF. V is TRBV7-8 and J is TRBJ2-1; weak D call: TRBD2 (5 bases). V lost 4 bases and J 4 bases, leaving 17 bases between the germline ends. The germline V gene encodes CDR1 SGHVS and CDR2 FQNEAQ. The CDR3 sequence is 16 residues long.

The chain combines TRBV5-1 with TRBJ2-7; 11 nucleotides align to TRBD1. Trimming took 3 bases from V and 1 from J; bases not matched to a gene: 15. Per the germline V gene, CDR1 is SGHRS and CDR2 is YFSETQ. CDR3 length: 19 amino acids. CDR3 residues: CASSSPGQGVTSTSYEQYF. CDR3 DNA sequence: TGCGCCAGCAGCTCGCCGGGACAGGGGGTCACTAGCACGTCCTACGAGCAGTACTTC.

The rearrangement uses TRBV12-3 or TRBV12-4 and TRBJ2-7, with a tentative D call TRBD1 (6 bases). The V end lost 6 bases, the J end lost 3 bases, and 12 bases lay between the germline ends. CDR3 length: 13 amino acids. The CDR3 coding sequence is TGTGCCAGCAGCCGACAGGATGACTACGAGCAGTACTTC. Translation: CASSRQDDYEQYF.

CDR3 sequence (DNA): TGTGCCAGCAGTCCTACCGACTTTTATAGCAATCAGCCCCAGCATTTT. Translating gives CASSPTDFYSNQPQHF. The chain carries TRBV28 and TRBJ1-5; unclear D gene. Germline V gene data show CDR1 as MDHEN and CDR2 as SYDVKM. V was cut by 5 bases and J by 0 bases, with 14 bases left in between. The CDR3 is 16 residues long.

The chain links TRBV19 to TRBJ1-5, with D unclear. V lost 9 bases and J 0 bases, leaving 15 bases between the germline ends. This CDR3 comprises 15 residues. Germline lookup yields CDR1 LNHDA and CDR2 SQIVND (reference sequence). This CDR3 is CASHATANSNQPQHF. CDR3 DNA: TGTGCCAGCCACGCCACAGCAAATAGCAATCAGCCCCAGCATTTT. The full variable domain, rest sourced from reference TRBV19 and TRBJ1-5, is DGGITQSPKYLFRKEGQNVTLSCEQNLNHDAMYWYRQDPGQGLRLIYYSQIVNDFQKGDIAEGYSVSREKKESFPLTVTSAQKNPTAFYLCASHATANSNQPQHFGDGTRLSIL.